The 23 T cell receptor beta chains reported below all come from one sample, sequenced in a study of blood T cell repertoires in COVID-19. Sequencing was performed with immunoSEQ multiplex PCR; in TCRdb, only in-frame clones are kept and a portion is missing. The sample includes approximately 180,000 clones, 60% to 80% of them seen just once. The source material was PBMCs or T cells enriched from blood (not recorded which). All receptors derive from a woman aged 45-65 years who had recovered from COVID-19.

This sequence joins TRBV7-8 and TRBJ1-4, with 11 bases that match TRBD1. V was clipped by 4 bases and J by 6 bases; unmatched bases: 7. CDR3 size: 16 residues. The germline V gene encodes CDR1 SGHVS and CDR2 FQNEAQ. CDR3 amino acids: CASSSRTGGSDEKLFF. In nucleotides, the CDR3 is TGTGCCAGCAGCTCCAGGACAGGGGGCAGCGATGAAAAACTGTTTTTT.

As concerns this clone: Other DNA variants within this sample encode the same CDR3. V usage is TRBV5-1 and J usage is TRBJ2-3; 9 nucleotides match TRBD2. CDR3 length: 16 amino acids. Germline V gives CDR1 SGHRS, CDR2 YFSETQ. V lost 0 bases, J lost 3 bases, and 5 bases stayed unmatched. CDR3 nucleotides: TGCGCCAGCAGCTTGGCGGCTAGCGGGAAGACAGATACGCAGTATTTT. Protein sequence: CASSLAASGKTDTQYF.

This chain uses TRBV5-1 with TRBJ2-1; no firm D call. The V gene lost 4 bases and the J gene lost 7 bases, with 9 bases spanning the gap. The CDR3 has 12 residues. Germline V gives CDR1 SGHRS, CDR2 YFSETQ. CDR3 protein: CASSPDINEQFF. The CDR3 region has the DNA TGCGCCAGCAGCCCAGACATTAATGAGCAGTTCTTC.

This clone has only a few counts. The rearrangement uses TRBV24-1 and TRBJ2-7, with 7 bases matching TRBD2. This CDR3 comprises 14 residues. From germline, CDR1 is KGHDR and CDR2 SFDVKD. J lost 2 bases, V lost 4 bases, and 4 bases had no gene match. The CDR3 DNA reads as TGTGCCACCAGTGACAGCGGGGCCCCCTACGAGCAGTACTTC. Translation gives CATSDSGAPYEQYF.

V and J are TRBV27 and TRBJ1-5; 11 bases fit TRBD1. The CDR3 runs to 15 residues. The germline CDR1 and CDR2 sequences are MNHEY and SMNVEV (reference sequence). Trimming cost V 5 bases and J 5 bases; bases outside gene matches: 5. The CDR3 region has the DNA TGTGCCAGCAGTCGACGGACAGGGGGCTATCAGCCCCAGCATTTT. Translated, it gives CASSRRTGGYQPQHF.

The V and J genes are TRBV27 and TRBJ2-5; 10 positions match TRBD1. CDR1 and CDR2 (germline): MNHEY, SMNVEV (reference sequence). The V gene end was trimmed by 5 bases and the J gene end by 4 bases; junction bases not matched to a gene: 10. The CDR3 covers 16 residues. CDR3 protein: CASSPGTGVRAETQYF. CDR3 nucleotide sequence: TGTGCCAGCAGTCCGGGGACAGGGGTAAGGGCAGAGACCCAGTACTTC.

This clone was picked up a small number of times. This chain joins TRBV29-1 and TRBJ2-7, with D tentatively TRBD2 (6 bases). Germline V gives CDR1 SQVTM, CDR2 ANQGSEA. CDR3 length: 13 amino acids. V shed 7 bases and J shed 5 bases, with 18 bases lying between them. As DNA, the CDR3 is TGCAGCGCTCAACGGGGGTTACGGGACGAGCAGTACTTC. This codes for CSAQRGLRDEQYF.

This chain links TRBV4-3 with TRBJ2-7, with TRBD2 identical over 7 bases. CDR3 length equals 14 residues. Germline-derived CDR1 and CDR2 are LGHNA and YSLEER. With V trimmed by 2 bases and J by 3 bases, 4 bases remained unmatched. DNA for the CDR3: TGCGCCAGCAGCCAAAGCGGGAAGTACTACGAGCAGTACTTC. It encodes CASSQSGKYYEQYF.

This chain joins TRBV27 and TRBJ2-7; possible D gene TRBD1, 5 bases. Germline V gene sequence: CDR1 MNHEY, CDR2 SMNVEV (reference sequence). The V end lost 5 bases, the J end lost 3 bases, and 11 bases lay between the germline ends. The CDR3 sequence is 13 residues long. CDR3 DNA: TGTGCCAGCAGTAAACAGGCCTACTACGAGCAGTACTTC. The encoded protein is CASSKQAYYEQYF.

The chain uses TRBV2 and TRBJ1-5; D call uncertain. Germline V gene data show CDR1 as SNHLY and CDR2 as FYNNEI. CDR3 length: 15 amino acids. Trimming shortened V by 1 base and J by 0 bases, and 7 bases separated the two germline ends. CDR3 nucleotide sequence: TGTGCCAGCAGTGAAGGGGCCCATAGCAATCAGCCCCAGCATTTT. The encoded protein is CASSEGAHSNQPQHF.

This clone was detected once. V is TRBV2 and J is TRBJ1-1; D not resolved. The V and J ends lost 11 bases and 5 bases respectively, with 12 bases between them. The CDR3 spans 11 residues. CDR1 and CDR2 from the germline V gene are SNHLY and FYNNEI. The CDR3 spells CASIIGTEAFF. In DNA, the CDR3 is TGTGCCTCCATTATCGGGACTGAAGCTTTCTTT.

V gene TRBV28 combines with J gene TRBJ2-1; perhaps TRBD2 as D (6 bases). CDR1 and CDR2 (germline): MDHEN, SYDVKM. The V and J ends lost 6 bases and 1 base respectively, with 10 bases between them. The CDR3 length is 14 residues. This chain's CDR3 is CASRSGSSYNEQFF. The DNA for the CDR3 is TGTGCCAGCAGAAGCGGGTCATCCTACAATGAGCAGTTCTTC.

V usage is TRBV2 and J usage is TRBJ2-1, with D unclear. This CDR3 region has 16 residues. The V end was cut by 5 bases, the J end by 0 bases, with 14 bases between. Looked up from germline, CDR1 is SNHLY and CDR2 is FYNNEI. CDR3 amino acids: CASSSSFASSYNEQFF. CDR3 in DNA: TGTGCCAGCAGTTCCTCCTTCGCTAGCTCCTACAATGAGCAGTTCTTC.

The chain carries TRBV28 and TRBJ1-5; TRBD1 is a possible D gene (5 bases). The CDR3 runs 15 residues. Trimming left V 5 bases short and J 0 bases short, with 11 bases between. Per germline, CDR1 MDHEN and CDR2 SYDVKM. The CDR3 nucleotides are TGTGCCAGCAGTAAGGGACTGCTTAGCAATCAGCCCCAGCATTTT. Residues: CASSKGLLSNQPQHF.

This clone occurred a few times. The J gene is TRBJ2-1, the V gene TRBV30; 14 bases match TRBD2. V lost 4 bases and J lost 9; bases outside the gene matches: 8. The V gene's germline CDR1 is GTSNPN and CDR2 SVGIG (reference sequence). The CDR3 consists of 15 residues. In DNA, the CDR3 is TGTGCCTGGAAGGGGACTAGCGGGAGCTCGGGTGAGCAGTTCTTC. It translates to CAWKGTSGSSGEQFF. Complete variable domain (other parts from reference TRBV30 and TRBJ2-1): SQTIHQWPATLVQPVGSPLSLECTVEGTSNPNLYWYRQAAGRGLQLLFYSVGIGQISSEVPQNLSASRPQDRQFILSSKKLLLSDSGFYLCAWKGTSGSSGEQFFGPGTRLTVL.

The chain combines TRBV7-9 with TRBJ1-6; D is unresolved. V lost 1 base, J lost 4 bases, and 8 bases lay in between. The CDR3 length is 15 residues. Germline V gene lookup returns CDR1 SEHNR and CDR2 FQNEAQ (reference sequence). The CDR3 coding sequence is TGTGCCAGCAGCTTAGATTCGGTGTATAATTCACCCCTCCACTTT. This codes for CASSLDSVYNSPLHF.

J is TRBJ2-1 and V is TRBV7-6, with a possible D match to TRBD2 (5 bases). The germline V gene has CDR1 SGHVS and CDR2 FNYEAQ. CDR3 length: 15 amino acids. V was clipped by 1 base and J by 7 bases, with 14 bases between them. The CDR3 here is CASSLGLALGNEQFF. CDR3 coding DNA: TGTGCCAGCAGCTTAGGGCTAGCCCTGGGGAATGAGCAGTTCTTC.

The CDR3: CSVAQGAINEQFF. As DNA, the CDR3 is TGCAGCGTTGCCCAGGGGGCGATCAATGAGCAGTTCTTC. The V call is TRBV29-1, the J call TRBJ2-1, with 8 bases identical to TRBD1. From germline, CDR1 is SQVTM and CDR2 ANQGSEA. Germline trimming cut 4 bases from V and 6 bases from J; bases unmatched to any gene: 5. The CDR3 spans 13 residues.

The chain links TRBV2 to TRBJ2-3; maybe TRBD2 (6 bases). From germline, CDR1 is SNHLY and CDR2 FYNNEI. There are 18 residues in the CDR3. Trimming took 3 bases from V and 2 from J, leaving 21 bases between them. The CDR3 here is CASSDPVGRGSVTDTQYF. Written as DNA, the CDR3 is TGTGCCAGCAGTGACCCGGTCGGGAGAGGGTCGGTCACAGATACGCAGTATTTT.

The CDR3 reads CASSPIWVEATGELFF. The CDR3 DNA follows: TGTGCCAGCAGCCCGATCTGGGTGGAGGCCACCGGGGAGCTGTTTTTT. The chain carries TRBV14 and TRBJ2-2; possibly TRBD2 for D (5 bases). This CDR3 comprises 16 residues. V lost 4 bases, J lost 4 bases, and 16 bases lay in between. Germline values: CDR1 SGHDN, CDR2 FVKESK.

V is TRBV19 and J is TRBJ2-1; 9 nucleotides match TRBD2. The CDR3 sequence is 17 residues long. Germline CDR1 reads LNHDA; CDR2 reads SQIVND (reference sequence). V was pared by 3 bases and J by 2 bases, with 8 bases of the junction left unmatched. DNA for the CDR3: TGTGCCAGTAGTATCAAAGCGGGAGGAGGAACCTACAATGAGCAGTTCTTC. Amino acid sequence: CASSIKAGGGTYNEQFF.

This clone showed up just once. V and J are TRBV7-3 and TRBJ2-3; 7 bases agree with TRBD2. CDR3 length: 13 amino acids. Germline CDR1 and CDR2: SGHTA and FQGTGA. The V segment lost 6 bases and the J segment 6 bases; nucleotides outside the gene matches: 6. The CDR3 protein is CASSLAAQDTQYF. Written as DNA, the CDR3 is TGTGCCAGCAGTCTAGCGGCCCAGGATACGCAGTATTTT. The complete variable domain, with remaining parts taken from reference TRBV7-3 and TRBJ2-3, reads GAGVSQTPSNKVTEKGKYVELRCDPISGHTALYWYRQSLGQGPEFLIYFQGTGAADDSGLPNDRFFAVRPEGSVSTLKIQRTERGDSAVYLCASSLAAQDTQYFGPGTRLTVL.

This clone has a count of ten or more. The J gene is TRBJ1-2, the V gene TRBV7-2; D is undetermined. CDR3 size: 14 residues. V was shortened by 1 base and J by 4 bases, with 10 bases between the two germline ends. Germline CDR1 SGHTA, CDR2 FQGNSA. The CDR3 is CASSLGALTYGYTF. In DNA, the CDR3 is TGTGCCAGCAGCTTAGGGGCCTTAACCTATGGCTACACCTTC. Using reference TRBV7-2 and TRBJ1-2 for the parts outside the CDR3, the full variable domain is GAGVSQSPSNKVTEKGKDVELRCDPISGHTALYWYRQSLGQGLEFLIYFQGNSAPDKSGLPSDRFSAERTGGSVSTLTIQRTQQEDSAVYLCASSLGALTYGYTFGSGTRLTVV.